This entry describes one T cell receptor (beta chain). The sample comes from a study of shared T cell receptors in the human thymus. Generated by immunoSEQ multiplex PCR, the TCRdb table keeps only in-frame clones and is missing some. The sample lists 550,000 to 800,000 clones; 70% to 90% were seen once. V trimming: 3 bases; J trimming: 4 bases; junction bases outside the gene matches: 5. The CDR3 consists of 15 residues. CDR1 SNHLY and CDR2 FYNNEI come from the germline V gene. These data were likewise used in another study, on human thymus T cells. This second report adds: Among the donors, all were healthy Finnish infants having corrective surgery for congenital heart defects. Thymus specimens were resections from corrective heart surgery. Thymic and blood repertoires seemed to favor certain V and J genes. Unrelated individuals had highly overlapping thymic repertoires, as reported in related research.

The chain couples TRBV2 to TRBJ2-1; 8 nucleotides agree with TRBD1. This TCR came from a girl under two years old with a congenital heart defect. Sequencing used thymocytes. This CDR3 is CASSEQGAPYNEQFF. The CDR3 bases are TGTGCCAGCAGTGAGCAGGGGGCCCCATACAATGAGCAGTTCTTC.